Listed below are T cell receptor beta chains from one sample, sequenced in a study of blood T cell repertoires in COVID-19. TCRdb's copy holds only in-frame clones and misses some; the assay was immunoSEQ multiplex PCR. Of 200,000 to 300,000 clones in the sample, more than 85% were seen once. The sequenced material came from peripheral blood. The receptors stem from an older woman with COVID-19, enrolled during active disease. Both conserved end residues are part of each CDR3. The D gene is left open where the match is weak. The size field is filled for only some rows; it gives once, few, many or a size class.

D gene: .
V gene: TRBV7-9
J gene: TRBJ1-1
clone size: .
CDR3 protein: CASSLTGRGWVKAFF
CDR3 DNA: TGTGCCAGCAGCCTCACGGGGAGGGGCTGGGTTAAAGCTTTCTTT

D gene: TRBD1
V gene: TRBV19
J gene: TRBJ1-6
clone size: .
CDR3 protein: CASSTLPGQGGSPLHF
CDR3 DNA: TGTGCCAGTAGTACGCTACCGGGACAGGGAGGTTCACCCCTCCACTTT

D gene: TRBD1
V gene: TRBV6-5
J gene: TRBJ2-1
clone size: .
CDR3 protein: CASGAGTGNNEQFF
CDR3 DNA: TGTGCCAGCGGAGCAGGGACAGGAAACAATGAGCAGTTCTTC

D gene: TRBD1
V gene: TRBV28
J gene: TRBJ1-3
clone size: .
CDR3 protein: CASSFLDRGNTIYF
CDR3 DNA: TGTGCCAGCAGTTTTCTGGACAGGGGAAACACCATATATTTT

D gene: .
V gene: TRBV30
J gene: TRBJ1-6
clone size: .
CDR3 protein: CAWRETGPLHF
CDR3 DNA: TGTGCCTGGAGGGAAACAGGGCCCCTCCACTTT

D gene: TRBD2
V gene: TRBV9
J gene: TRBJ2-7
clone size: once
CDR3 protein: CASSVAGASGSQEQYF
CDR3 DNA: TGTGCCAGCAGCGTAGCTGGGGCTAGCGGGAGTCAGGAGCAGTACTTC

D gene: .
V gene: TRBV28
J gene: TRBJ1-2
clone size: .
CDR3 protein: CASSFQGLGGYTF
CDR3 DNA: TGTGCCAGCAGTTTCCAGGGGCTAGGTGGCTACACCTTC

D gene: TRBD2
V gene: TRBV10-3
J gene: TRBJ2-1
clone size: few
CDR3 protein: CAISDFGNGRVYNEQFF
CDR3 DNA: TGTGCCATCAGTGATTTCGGTAACGGGAGGGTTTACAATGAGCAGTTCTTC

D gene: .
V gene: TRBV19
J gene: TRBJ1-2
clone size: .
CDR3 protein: CASSRGGYGYTF
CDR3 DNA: TGTGCCAGTAGTCGAGGGGGCTATGGCTACACCTTC

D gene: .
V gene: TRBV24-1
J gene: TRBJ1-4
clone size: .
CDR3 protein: CATSTPRGGSNEKLFF
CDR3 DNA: TGTGCCACCAGTACTCCTCGGGGAGGATCTAATGAAAAACTGTTTTTT

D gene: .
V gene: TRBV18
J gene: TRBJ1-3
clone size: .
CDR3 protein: CASSPLNEYGNTIYF
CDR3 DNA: TGTGCCAGCTCACCCCTAAATGAGTATGGAAACACCATATATTTT

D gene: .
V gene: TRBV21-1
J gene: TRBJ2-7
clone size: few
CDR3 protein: CASSKTGAVYEQYF
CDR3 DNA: TGTGCCAGCAGCAAGACGGGAGCAGTCTACGAGCAGTACTTC

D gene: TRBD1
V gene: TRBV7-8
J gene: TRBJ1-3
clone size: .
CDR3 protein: CASSLGTGGISGNTIYF
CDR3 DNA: TGTGCCAGCAGCTTAGGGACAGGGGGAATCTCTGGAAACACCATATATTTT

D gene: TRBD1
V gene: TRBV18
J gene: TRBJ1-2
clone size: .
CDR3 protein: CASSPGQANYGYTF
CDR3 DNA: TGTGCCAGCTCCCCGGGACAGGCTAACTATGGCTACACCTTC

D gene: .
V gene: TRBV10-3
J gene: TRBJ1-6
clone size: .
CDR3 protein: CAISERGGLNSPLHF
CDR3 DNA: TGTGCCATCAGTGAGAGGGGGGGGTTGAATTCACCCCTCCACTTT

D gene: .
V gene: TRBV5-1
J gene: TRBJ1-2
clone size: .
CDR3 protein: CASSLSDNGYTF
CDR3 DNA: TGCGCCAGCAGCTTGTCGGACAATGGCTACACCTTC

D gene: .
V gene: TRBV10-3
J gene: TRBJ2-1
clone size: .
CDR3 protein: CASGTGYYNEQFF
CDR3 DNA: TGTGCCAGCGGGACTGGGTATTACAATGAGCAGTTCTTC

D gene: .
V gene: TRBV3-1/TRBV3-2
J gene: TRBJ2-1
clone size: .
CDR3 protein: CASSRDSRGGNEQFF
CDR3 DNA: TGTGCCAGCAGCCGGGACTCCCGTGGGGGCAATGAGCAGTTCTTC

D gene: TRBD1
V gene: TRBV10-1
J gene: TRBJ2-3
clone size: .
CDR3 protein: CASSARQGRDTQYF
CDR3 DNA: TGCGCCAGCAGTGCTCGACAGGGCAGAGATACGCAGTATTTT

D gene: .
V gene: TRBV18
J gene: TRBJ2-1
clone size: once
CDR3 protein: CASSPPAGRSYNEQFF
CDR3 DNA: TGTGCCAGCTCACCACCGGCGGGCCGCTCCTACAATGAGCAGTTCTTC

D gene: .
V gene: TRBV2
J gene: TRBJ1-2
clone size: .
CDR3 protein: CASNPRGFDYGYTF
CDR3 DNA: TGTGCCAGCAACCCGCGGGGGTTCGACTATGGCTACACCTTC

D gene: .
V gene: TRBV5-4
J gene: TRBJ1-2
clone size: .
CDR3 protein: CASSSGGPARDGYTF
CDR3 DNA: TGTGCCAGCAGCTCGGGGGGGCCCGCTCGGGATGGCTACACCTTC

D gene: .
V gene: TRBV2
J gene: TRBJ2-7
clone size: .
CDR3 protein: CASSEALRGYEQYF
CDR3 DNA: TGTGCCAGCAGTGAAGCGCTTCGAGGGTACGAGCAGTACTTC

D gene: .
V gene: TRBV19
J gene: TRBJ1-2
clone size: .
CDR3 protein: CASSRQPNYGYTF
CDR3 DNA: TGTGCCAGTAGCAGACAACCAAACTATGGCTACACCTTC

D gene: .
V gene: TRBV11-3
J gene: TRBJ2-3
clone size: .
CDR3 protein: CASSLGASTDTQYF
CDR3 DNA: TGTGCCAGCAGCTTGGGGGCTAGCACAGATACGCAGTATTTT

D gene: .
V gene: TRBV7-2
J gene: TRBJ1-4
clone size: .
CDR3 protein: CASSSVRELFF
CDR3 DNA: TGTGCCAGCAGCTCCGTCAGGGAACTGTTTTTT

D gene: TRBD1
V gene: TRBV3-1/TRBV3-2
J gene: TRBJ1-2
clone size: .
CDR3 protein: CASSPTRAGGFFGYTF
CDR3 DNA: TGTGCCAGCAGCCCGACCAGGGCAGGGGGCTTCTTTGGCTACACCTTC

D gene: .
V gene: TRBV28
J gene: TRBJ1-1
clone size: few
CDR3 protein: CASSTFSPMNTEAFF
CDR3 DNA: TGTGCCAGCAGTACCTTTAGCCCCATGAACACTGAAGCTTTCTTT

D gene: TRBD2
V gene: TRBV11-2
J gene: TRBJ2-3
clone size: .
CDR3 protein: CASSQFGTSSGTQYF
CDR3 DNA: TGTGCCAGCAGCCAATTTGGGACTAGTTCGGGTACGCAGTATTTT

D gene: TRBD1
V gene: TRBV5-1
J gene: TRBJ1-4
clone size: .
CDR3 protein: CASSRTGRSNEKLFF
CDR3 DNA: TGCGCCAGCAGCAGGACAGGTCGCTCTAATGAAAAACTGTTTTTT

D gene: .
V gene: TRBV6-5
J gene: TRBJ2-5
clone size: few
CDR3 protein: CASSPWAYDQETQYF
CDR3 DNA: TGTGCCAGCAGCCCGTGGGCCTACGATCAAGAGACCCAGTACTTC

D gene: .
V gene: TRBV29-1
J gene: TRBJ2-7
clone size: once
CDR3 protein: CSAHSGNYEQYF
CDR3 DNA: TGCAGCGCACATAGCGGCAACTACGAGCAGTACTTC

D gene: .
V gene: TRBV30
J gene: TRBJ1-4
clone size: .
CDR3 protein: CAWSVRGKLFF
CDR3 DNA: TGTGCCTGGAGTGTACGGGGAAAACTGTTTTTT

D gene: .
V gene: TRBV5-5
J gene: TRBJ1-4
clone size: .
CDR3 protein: CASSSQGATNEKLFF
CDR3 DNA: TGTGCCAGCAGCTCCCAAGGAGCAACTAATGAAAAACTGTTTTTT

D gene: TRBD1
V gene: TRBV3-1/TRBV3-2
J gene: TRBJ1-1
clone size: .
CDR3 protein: CASSPETGRTEAFF
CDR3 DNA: TGTGCCAGCAGCCCGGAGACAGGGAGGACTGAAGCTTTCTTT

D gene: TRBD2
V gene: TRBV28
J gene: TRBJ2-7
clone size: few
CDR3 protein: CATWTSGRYEQYF
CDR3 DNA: TGTGCCACTTGGACTAGCGGGAGGTACGAGCAGTACTTC

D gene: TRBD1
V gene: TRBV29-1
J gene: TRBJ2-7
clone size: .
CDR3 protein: CSVEANSRDREYEQYF
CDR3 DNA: TGCAGCGTTGAGGCCAATTCCCGGGACAGGGAATACGAGCAGTACTTC

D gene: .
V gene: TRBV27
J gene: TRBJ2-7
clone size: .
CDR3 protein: CASRRGDSYEQYF
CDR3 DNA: TGTGCCAGCAGGCGCGGGGACTCCTACGAGCAGTACTTC

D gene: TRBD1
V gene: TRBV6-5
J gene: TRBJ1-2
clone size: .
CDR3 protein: CASSTNRGLGYGYTF
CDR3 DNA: TGTGCCAGCAGTACCAACAGGGGGCTCGGCTATGGCTACACCTTC

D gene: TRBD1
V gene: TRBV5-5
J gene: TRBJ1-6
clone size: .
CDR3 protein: CASSLNRGSPLHF
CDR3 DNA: TGTGCCAGCAGCTTGAACAGGGGCTCACCCCTCCACTTT

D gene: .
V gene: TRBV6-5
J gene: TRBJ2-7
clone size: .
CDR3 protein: CASKEQGSYEQYF
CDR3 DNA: TGTGCCAGCAAGGAACAGGGCTCCTACGAGCAGTACTTC